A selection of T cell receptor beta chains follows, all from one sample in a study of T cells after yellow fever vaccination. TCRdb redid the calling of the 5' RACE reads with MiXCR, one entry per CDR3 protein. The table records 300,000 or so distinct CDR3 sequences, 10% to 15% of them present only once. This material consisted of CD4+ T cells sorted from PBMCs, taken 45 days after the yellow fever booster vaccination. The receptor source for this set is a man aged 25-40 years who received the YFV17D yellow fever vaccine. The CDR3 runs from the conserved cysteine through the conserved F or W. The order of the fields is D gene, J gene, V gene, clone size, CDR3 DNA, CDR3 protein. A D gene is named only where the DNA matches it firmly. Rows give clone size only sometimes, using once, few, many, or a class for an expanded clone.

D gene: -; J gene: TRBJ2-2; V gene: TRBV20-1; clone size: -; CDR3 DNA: TGCTGTGCTAGAGATAGTAGTCGGGGAGACGTCGGGGAGCTGTTTTTT; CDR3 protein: CCARDSSRGDVGELFF
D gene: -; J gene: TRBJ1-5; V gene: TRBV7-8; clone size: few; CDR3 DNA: TGTGCCAGCAGCGTCACCACAGGGTCCAATCAGCCCCAGCATTTT; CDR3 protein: CASSVTTGSNQPQHF
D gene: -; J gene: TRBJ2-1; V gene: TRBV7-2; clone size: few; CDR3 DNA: TGTGCCAGCAGCTTAGGTATTGCGGAGCAGTTCTTC; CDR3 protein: CASSLGIAEQFF
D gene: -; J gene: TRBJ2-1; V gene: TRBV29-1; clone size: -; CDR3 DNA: TGCAGCGCCGGAGACACCGTCAATGAGCAGTTCTTC; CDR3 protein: CSAGDTVNEQFF
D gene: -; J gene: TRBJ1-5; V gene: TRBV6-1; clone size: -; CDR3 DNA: TGTGCCAGCCTACTCGGATTCCGTATGGGGAACCAGCCCCAGCATTTT; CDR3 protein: CASLLGFRMGNQPQHF
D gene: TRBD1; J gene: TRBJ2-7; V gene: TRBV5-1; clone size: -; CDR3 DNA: TGCGCCAGCAAACCGGGACAGGGCGGCGAGCAGTACTTC; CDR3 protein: CASKPGQGGEQYF
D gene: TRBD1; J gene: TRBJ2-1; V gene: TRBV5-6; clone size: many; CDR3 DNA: TGTGCCAGCAGCTTTTTCCAGGGGGCGAGTCGGCAGTTCTTC; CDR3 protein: CASSFFQGASRQFF
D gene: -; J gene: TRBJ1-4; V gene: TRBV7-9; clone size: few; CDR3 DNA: TGTGCCAGCAGCTTCTCTTCCGCGAATGAAAAACTGTTTTTT; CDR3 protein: CASSFSSANEKLFF
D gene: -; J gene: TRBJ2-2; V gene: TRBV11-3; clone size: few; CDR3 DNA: TGTGCCAGCAGCTTGAGGGGAGCCACCGGGGAGCTGTTTTTT; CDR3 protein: CASSLRGATGELFF
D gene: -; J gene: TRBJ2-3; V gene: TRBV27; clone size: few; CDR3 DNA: TGTGCCAGCAGATCGGGAAACTTCACAGATACGCAGTATTTT; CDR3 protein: CASRSGNFTDTQYF
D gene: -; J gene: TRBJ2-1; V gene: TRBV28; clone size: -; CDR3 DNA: TGTGCCAGCAGTTCGCCGACAGGTCTAATAGGGCAGTTCTTC; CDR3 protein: CASSSPTGLIGQFF
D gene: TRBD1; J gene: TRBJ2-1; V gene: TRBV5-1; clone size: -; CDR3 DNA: TGCGCCAGCAGCTTAGACAGGGGCAATGAGCAGTTCTTC; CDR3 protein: CASSLDRGNEQFF
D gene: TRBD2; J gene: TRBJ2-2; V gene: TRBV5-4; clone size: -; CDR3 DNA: TGTGCCAGCAGCTTGGATGCGGGAGGACACGGGGAGCTGTTTTTT; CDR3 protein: CASSLDAGGHGELFF
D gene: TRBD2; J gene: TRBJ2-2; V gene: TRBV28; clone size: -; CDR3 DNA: TGTGCCAGCGGCAATCTGCTAGCGGCTAACACCGGGGAGCTGTTTTTT; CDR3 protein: CASGNLLAANTGELFF
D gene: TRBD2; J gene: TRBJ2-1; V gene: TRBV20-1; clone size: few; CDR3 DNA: TGCAGTGCTTTCCTAGCGGGAGAAGGGGGTGAGCAGTTCTTC; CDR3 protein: CSAFLAGEGGEQFF
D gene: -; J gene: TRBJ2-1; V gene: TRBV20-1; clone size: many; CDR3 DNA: TGCAGTGCTAGAGCTTGGGACCGCTTGGGTGGTGAGCAGTTCTTC; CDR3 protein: CSARAWDRLGGEQFF
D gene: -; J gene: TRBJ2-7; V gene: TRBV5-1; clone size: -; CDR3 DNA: TGCGCCAGCAGCCGCCAGGGGACCGAGCAGTACTTC; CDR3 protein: CASSRQGTEQYF
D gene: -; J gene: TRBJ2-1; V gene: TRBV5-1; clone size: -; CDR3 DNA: TGCGCCAGCAGCTTGGACAGGCCATGGGGGCAGTTCTTC; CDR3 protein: CASSLDRPWGQFF
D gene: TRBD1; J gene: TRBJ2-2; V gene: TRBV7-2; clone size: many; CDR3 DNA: TGTGCCAGCAGCTTAGTAGGGGGCGGCTACACCGGGGAGCTGTTTTTT; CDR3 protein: CASSLVGGGYTGELFF
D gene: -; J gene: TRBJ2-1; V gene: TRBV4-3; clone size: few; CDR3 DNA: TGCGCCAGCAGCCAGAGGGGCTATGAGCAGTTCTTC; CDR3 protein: CASSQRGYEQFF
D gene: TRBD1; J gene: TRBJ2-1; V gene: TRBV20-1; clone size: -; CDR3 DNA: TGCAGTGCTAGAGCCGGGACAGGGGGCTTTGAGCAGTTCTTC; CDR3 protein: CSARAGTGGFEQFF
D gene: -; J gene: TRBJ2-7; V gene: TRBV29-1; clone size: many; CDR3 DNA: TGCAGCGTTGGGGGAGCTAGGGCGGACTCCGAGCAGTACTTC; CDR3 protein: CSVGGARADSEQYF
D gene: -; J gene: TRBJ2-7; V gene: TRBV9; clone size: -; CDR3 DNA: TGTGCCAGCAGCGTAGCAGCGGTCCCTACCTACGAGCAGTACTTC; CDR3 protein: CASSVAAVPTYEQYF
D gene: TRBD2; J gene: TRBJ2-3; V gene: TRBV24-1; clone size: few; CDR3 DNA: TGTGCCACCAGTGATTTATCTAGCGGAGATACGCAGTATTTT; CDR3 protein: CATSDLSSGDTQYF
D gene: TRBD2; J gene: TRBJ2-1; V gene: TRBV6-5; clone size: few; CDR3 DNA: TGTGCCAGCAGTTACTCATTAGCGGGAGGGCCGGGTGAGCAGTTCTTC; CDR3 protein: CASSYSLAGGPGEQFF
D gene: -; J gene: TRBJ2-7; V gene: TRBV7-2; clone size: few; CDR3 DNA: TGTGCCAGCAGCTTAGAATTATTGGGTCTGTACTTC; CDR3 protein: CASSLELLGLYF
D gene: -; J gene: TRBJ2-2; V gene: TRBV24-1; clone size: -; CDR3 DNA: TGTGCCACCAGTGATTCGCCGAGCGGGGAGCTGTTTTTT; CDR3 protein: CATSDSPSGELFF
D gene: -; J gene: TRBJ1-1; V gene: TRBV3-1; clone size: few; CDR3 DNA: TGTGCCAGCAGCCAAGAGGCACGCTCAGTGGACACTGAAGCTTTCTTT; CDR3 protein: CASSQEARSVDTEAFF
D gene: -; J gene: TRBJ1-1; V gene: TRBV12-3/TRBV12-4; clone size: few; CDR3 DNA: TGTGCCAGCAGTTTTTCGAGTATGAACACTGAAGCTTTCTTT; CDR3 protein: CASSFSSMNTEAFF
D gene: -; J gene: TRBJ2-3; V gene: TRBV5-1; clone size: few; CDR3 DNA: TGCGCCAGCAGCTCGGTACAGGGAAAAGATACGCAGTATTTT; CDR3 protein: CASSSVQGKDTQYF
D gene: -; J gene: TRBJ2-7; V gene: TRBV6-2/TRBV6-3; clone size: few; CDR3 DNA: TGTGCCAGCAGACGGGACAACATACCTACGGAGCAGTACTTC; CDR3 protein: CASRRDNIPTEQYF
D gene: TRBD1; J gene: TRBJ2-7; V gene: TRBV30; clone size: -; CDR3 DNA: TGTGCCTGGAGCCCGGGACAGGGCACCTACGAGCAGTACTTC; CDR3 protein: CAWSPGQGTYEQYF
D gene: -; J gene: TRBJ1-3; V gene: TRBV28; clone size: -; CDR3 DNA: TGTGCCAGCCTGGGGAATGGAAACACCATATATTTT; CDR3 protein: CASLGNGNTIYF
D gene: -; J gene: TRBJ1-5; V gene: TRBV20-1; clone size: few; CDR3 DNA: TGCAGTGCCAAGGGCCAGGGCTATCAGCCCCAGCATTTT; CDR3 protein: CSAKGQGYQPQHF
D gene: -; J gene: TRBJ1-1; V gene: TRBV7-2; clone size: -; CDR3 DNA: TGTGCCAGCAGCTTAACGGAGAACACTGAAGCTTTCTTT; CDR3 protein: CASSLTENTEAFF
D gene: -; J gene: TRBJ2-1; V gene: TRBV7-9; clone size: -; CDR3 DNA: TGTGCCAGCAGCTCCCAGCCAGGACCCGACAATGAGCAGTTCTTC; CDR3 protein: CASSSQPGPDNEQFF
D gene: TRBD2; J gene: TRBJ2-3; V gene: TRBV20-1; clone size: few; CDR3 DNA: TGCAGTGCTAGCCAGCCAGCGGGAGTGCGGTATTTT; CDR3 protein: CSASQPAGVRYF
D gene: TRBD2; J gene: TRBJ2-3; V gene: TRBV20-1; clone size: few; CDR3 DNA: TGCAGTGCTGGACCGGGACTAGCGGGATGGAAGCCCACAGATACGCAGTATTTT; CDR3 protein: CSAGPGLAGWKPTDTQYF
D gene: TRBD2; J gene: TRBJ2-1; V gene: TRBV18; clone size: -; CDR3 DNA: TGTGCCAGCTCACCCCGACTAGCGGGAGGGGATGAGCAGTTCTTC; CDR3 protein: CASSPRLAGGDEQFF
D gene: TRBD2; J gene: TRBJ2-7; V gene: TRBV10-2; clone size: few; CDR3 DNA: TGCGCCAGCAGTGAACCGAAGCGGGAGCTGAACGAGCAGTACTTC; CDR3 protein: CASSEPKRELNEQYF